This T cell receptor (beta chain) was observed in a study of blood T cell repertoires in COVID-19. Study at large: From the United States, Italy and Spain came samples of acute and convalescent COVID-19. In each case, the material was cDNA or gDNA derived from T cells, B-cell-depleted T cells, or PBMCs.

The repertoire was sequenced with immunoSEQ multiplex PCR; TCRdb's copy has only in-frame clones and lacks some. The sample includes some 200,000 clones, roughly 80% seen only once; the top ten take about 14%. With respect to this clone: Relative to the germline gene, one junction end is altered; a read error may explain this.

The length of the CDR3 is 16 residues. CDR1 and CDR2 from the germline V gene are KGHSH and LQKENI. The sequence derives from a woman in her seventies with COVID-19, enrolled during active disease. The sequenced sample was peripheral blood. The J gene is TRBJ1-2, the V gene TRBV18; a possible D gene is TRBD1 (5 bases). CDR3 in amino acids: CASSPNQGTGNDGYTF. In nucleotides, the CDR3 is TGTGCCAGCTCACCAAACCAGGGTACGGGTAACGATGGCTACACCTTC.